This T cell receptor (beta chain) was found in a study of shared clonotypes between healthy human individuals. Study summary: The plates for each donor numbered three CD4 naive, three CD4 memory, two CD8 naive and one CD8 memory.

Study observations and caveats: On the whole, naive subsets had larger estimated richness than memory subsets had. Some clonotypes were shared by all four sorted-subset donors, while others were not shared. The non-shared ones had lower generation probabilities than the shared ones.

The protocol was immunoSEQ multiplex PCR, while the TCRdb copy is restricted to in-frame clones and leaves out a portion. Of a few hundred thousand clones in the sample, roughly 87% were seen once. As for this clone: The antigen is undetermined.

V was clipped by 5 bases and J by 3 bases; unmatched bases: 9. Germline V gene sequence: CDR1 SGHAT, CDR2 FQNNGV. The CDR3 is 15 residues long. The TCR comes from a man younger than 35 in good health. The chain uses TRBV11-2 and TRBJ2-7; TRBD2 matches at 8 bases. Material: memory CD8+ T cells sorted from blood. The subset was: CD45RO+ cells pooled with CCR7-negative TemRA cells. The chain's CDR3 is CASSVGAGGGYEQYF. The CDR3 bases are TGTGCCAGCAGCGTGGGGGCGGGAGGTGGCTACGAGCAGTACTTC.